This TCR beta chain was recorded in a study of blood T cells in healthy people across ages (dated by TCRdb to the mid-2010s). Looking at the study overall: In model experiments, template switching captured roughly one uniquely barcoded TCR beta cDNA molecule for every two T cells. To track age-related changes in TCR beta repertoire diversity, the study relied on deep sequencing normalized with unique cDNA molecular identifiers. The study analyzed two additional independent replicas of 1 million unique cDNA reads from the same blood draw for two donors, one aged 18 to 30 and one aged 80 or older. Donors were grouped into four age groups: young (average 16 years), middle-aged (roughly 37), aged (roughly 62) and long-lived (around 82). To avoid experimental bias, donors of different ages were spread randomly across the sequencing lanes.

This clonotype showed up just a few times. The antigen this receptor binds is unknown. Qualities for individual bases were not recorded, and no much larger clone is one base off. The library was generated by 5' RACE. Sequencer: Illumina HiSeq 2500. A second 7 to 11 cycle PCR used a sample-barcoded 5' primer and a J-beta primer mix. A template-switch 5' adaptor carrying 12 random nucleotides introduced a unique molecular identifier onto each TCR beta cDNA molecule. At least 2.5 million CDR3-containing paired-end reads were obtained from each sample. All of the RNA was converted into first-strand cDNA using the Mint cDNA synthesis kit, with a TRBC-specific oligonucleotide serving as the primer. All cDNA was treated with uracil-DNA glycosylase and then went through a first 18-cycle PCR with the universal primers M1SS and BC2_uni_R. Under the source paper's analysis protocol: Normalization of each sample was performed by random selection of 1 million high-quality reads, each carrying a distinct molecular identifier. Instead of being binned into consensus sequences, reads with shared molecular identifiers were discarded. CDR3 identification, clonotype clustering and error correction used MiTCR with a Q25 quality threshold and the strictest error-elimination algorithm. Lower-bound total TCR beta diversity was estimated with a nonparametric unseen species model using Euler transformation. Through fastp at Q25 and MiXCR, TCRdb rebuilt clones from the public reads, retaining in-frame beta chains. For every CDR3 protein sequence, its rows merge into one entry that carries the most common genes and DNA. TCRdb's processing, not the authors', yielded these V and J calls. Here the sample has 600,000 to 850,000 distinct CDR3 sequences; 40% to 45% occur a single time. Approximately 22% of the sample is in the top ten clones.

Donors were 35 to 40 systemically healthy Caucasian individuals from Russia aged roughly 6 to 100 years. Each donor gave about 9.7 milliliters of peripheral blood, drawn into EDTA-treated Vacutainer tubes. PBMCs were isolated by Ficoll-Paque density-gradient centrifugation, with at least 6 million obtained per sample. Total RNA was extracted from PBMCs with Trizol reagent, with at least 5.5 micrograms obtained per sample. The percentages of naive CD45RAhigh/CD27high T cells were determined by flow cytometry on a PBMC aliquot from every donor. Findings and caveats that apply to the study as a whole: Estimates of total diversity based on one million sequenced T cells were considered lower bounds and underestimates. Bulk unsorted PBMC profiling prevented conclusive comparison of naive and antigen-experienced compartments. Donor CMV infection status was unknown, potentially confounding age-related changes in expanded clonotypes. There was a strong correlation between observed TCR beta diversity and the percentage of naive T cells measured by flow cytometry. Compared with the aged group, more naive CD4+ T cells, fewer expanded clones and increased TCR diversity were shown by the long-lived group, suggesting age selection. As age increased, observed TCR beta diversity per million T cells dropped in a roughly linear way, and a significant reduction was already evident by age 40.

V is clipped by 1 base and J by 3 bases, and the sequence between their germline boundaries is 10 bases long. From cysteine to phenylalanine, the CDR3 is 13 amino acids long. The retained sequence is limited to the CDR3, 39 bases, with the frame set at the first base. CDR1 and CDR2 (DFQATT, SNEGSKA) derive from the germline V gene (reference sequence). The chain uses TRBV20-1 and TRBJ2-7; too little of a D gene remains to name it. The TCR was taken from a woman aged 60-75 years in good health. The sample consisted of blood. The bases are TGCAGTGCTAGAGGGTACCTACACTACGAGCAGTACTTC. This sequence encodes CSARGYLHYEQYF.